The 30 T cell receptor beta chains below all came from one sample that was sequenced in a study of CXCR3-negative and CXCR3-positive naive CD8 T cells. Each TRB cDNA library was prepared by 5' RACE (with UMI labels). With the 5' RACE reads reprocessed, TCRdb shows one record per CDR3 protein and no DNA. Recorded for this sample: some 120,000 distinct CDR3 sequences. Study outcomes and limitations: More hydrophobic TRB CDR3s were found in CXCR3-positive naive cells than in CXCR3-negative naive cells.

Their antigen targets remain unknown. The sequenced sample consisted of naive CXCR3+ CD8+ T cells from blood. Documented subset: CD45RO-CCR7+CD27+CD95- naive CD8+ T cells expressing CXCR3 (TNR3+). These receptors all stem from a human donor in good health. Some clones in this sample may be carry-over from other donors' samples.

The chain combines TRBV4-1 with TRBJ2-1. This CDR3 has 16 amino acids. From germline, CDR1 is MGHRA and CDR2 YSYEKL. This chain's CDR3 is CASSQHGGAAYNEQFF.

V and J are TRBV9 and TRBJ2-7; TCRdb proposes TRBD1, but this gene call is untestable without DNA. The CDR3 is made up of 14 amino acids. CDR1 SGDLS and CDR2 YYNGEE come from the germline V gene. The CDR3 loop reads CASSVGDTTYEQYF.

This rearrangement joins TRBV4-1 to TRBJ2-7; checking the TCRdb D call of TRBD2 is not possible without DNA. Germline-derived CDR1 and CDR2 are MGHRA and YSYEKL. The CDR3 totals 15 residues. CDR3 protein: CASSQVPSGGFEQYF.

CDR3 in amino acids: CSARDWVNEETQYF. This sequence joins TRBV20-1 and TRBJ2-5. CDR3 size: 14 residues. Germline V gene lookup returns CDR1 DFQATT and CDR2 SNEGSKA (reference sequence).

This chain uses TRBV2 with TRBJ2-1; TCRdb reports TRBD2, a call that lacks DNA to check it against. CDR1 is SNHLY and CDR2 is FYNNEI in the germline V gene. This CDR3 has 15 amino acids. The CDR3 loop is CASLGLAGGFNEQFF.

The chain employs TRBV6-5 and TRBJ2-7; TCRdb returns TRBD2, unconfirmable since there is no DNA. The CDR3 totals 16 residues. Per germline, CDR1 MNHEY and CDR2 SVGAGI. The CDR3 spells CASSYGTSGGAGEQYF.

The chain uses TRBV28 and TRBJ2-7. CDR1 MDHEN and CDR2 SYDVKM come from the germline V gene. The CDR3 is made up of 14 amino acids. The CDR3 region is CASSLRTTPYEQYF. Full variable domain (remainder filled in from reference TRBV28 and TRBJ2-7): DVKVTQSSRYLVKRTGEKVFLECVQDMDHENMFWYRQDPGLGLRLIYFSYDVKMKEKGDIPEGYSVSREKKERFSLILESASTNQTSMYLCASSLRTTPYEQYFGPGTRLTVT.

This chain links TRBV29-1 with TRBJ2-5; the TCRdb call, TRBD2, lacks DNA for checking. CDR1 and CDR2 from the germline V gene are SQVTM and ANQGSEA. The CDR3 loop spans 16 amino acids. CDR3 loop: CSVEMASGGAGETQYF.

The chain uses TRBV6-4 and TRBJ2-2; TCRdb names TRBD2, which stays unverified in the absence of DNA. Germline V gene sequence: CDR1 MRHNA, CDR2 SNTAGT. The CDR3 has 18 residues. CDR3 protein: CAITVPRPSGANTGELFF.

CDR3: CATSERTSGINEQFF. This sequence joins TRBV24-1 and TRBJ2-1; there is no DNA to check the TCRdb D call of TRBD2. Germline V lookup: CDR1 KGHDR, CDR2 SFDVKD. The CDR3 runs to 15 residues.

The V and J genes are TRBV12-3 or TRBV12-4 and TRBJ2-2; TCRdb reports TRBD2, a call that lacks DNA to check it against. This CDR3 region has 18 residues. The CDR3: CASSLGTSGRAKAGELFF.

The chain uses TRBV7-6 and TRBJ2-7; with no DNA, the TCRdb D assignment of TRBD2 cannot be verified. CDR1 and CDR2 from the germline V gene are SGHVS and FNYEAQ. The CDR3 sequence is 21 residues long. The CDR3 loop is CASSLVQGTSGRAVRGYEQYF.

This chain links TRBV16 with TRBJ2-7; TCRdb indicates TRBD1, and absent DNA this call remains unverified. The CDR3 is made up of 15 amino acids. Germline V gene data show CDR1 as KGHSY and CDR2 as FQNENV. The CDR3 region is CASSHSSTGSYEQYF.

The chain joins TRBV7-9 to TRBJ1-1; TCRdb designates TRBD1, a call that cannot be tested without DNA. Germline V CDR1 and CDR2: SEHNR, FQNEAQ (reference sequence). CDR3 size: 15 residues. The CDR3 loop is CASSSTPGINTEAFF.

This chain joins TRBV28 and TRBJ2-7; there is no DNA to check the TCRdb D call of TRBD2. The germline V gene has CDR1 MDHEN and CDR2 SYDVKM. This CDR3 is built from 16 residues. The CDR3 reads CASRALGLAGANEQYF. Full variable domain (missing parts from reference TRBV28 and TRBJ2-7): DVKVTQSSRYLVKRTGEKVFLECVQDMDHENMFWYRQDPGLGLRLIYFSYDVKMKEKGDIPEGYSVSREKKERFSLILESASTNQTSMYLCASRALGLAGANEQYFGPGTRLTVT.

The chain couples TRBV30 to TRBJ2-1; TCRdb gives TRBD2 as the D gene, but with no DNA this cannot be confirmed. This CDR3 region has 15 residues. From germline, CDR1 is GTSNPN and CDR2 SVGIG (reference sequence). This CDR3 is CAWTGLAGGFNEQFF.

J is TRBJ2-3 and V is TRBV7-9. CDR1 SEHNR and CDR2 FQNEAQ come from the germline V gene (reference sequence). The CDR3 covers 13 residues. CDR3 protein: CASSASLSDTQYF.

The CDR3 sequence: CASSSFSEFSYNEQFF. The rearrangement uses TRBV12-3 or TRBV12-4 and TRBJ2-1. This CDR3 has 16 residues.

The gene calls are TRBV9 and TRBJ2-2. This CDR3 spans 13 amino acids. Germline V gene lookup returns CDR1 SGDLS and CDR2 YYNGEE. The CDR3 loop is CASSVADGGELFF.

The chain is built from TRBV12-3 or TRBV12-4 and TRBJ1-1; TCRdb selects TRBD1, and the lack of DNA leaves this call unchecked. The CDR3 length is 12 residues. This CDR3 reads CASWGGGTEAFF.

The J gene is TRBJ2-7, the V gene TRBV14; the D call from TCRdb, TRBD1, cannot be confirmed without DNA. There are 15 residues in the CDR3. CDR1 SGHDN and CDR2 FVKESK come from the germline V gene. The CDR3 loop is CASSQDGGHSYEQYF.

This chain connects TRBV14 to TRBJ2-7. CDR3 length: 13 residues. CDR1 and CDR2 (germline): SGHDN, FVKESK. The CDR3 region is CASSQESAYEQYF. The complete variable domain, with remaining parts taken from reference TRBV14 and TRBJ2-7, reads EAGVTQFPSHSVIEKGQTVTLRCDPISGHDNLYWYRRVMGKEIKFLLHFVKESKQDESGMPNNRFLAERTGGTYSTLKVQPAELEDSGVYFCASSQESAYEQYFGPGTRLTVT.

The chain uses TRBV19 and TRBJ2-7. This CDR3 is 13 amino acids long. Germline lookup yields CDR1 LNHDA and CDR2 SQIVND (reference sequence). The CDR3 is CASSYGISYEQYF. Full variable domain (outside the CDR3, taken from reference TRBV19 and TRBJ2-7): DGGITQSPKYLFRKEGQNVTLSCEQNLNHDAMYWYRQDPGQGLRLIYYSQIVNDFQKGDIAEGYSVSREKKESFPLTVTSAQKNPTAFYLCASSYGISYEQYFGPGTRLTVT.

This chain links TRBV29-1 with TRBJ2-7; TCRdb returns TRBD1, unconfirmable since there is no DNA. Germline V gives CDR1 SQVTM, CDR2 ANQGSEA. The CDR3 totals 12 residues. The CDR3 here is CSTRTGSYEQYF.

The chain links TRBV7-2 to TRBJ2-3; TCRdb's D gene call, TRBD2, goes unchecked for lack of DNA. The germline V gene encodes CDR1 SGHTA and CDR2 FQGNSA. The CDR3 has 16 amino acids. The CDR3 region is CASSFGGGLGTDTQYF.

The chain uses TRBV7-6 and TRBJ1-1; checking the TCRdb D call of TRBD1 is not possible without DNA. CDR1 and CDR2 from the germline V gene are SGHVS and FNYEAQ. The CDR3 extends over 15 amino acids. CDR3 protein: CASSLLDSMNTEAFF.

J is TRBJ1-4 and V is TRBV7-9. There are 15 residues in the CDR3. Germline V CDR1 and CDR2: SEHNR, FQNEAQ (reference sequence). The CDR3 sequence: CASSLIDAGGEKLFF.

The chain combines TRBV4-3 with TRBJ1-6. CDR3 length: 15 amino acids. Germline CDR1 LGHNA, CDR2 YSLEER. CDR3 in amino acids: CASSQEVDVNSPLHF.

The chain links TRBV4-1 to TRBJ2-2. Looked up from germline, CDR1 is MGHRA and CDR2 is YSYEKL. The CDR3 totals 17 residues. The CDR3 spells CASSQDRPGPNTGELFF.

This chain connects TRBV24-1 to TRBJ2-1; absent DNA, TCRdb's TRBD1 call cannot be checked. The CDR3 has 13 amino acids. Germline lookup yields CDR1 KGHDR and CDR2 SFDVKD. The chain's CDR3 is CATSDWDRNEQFF.